These 32 T cell receptor beta chains originate from one sample sequenced in a study of shared clonotypes between healthy human individuals. The method was immunoSEQ multiplex PCR; TCRdb's version includes in-frame clones alone and lacks a portion of them. The table has about 1.1 million clones, around 78% seen once; the top ten hold about 0.52%. Sequencing was done on a sample of memory CD4+ T cells from PBMCs. As for subset: CD45RA-negative fraction. These TCRs come from a man between 18 and 35 years old in good health. Some clones in this sample may be carry-over from other donors' samples.

The chain joins TRBV11-2 to TRBJ1-6; no clear D. This CDR3 has 13 residues. V lost 5 bases, J lost 14 bases, and 16 bases lay in between. CDR1 is SGHAT, CDR2 FQNNGV, per germline. CDR3 DNA: TGTGCCAGCAGCCATCCCCTAGGTGGGGCCCTCCACTTT. It encodes CASSHPLGGALHF.

The V and J genes are TRBV11-2 and TRBJ1-2, with a possible D match to TRBD1 (6 bases). Germline values: CDR1 SGHAT, CDR2 FQNNGV. This CDR3 comprises 17 residues. Trimming cost V 5 bases and J 2 bases, with 21 bases left between them. CDR3: CASSPNTWTVRNYGYTF. The CDR3 bases are TGTGCCAGCAGCCCGAATACATGGACAGTACGCAACTATGGCTACACCTTC.

This clone occurred many times. The genes are TRBV7-3 and TRBJ2-5; D tentatively fits TRBD1 or TRBD2 (5 bases each). V shed 2 bases and J shed 4 bases, with 17 bases lying between them. This CDR3 region has 16 residues. Germline V gene sequence: CDR1 SGHTA, CDR2 FQGTGA. The DNA of the CDR3 is TGTGCCAGCAGCTTAGGGACCGCCGGGATAACAGAGACCCAGTACTTC. Translating gives CASSLGTAGITETQYF.

The V call is TRBV5-6, the J call TRBJ2-3; 7 bases line up with TRBD2. Germline CDR1 is SGHDT and CDR2 is YYEEEE. This CDR3 comprises 16 residues. V gave up 4 bases and J gave up 2 bases; unmatched junction bases: 10. The CDR3 bases are TGTGCCAGCAGCCGCCTAGCGGCCCGGCCCACAGATACGCAGTATTTT. It encodes CASSRLAARPTDTQYF.

The chain has TRBV7-2 and TRBJ1-2; TRBD1 aligns across 8 bases. The V gene end was trimmed by 5 bases and the J gene end by 8 bases; junction bases not matched to a gene: 7. Germline assignment: CDR1 SGHTA and CDR2 FQGNSA. The CDR3 spans 13 residues. CDR3 sequence: CASSRTGGQGYTF. CDR3 DNA: TGTGCCAGCAGCCGTACAGGGGGACAGGGCTACACCTTC.

This rearrangement joins TRBV11-3 to TRBJ2-1; 8 bases line up with TRBD2. In germline, CDR1 is SGHNT, CDR2 YENEEA. After removal of 5 bases from V and 9 bases from J, the junction contained 12 bases not matched to a gene. This CDR3 has 15 amino acids. CDR3 region: CASSPAGMAGGEQFF. The CDR3 DNA follows: TGTGCCAGCAGCCCCGCCGGTATGGCGGGAGGTGAGCAGTTCTTC.

This clone came up a few times. Other nucleotide sequences in the sample specify the same CDR3. The chain employs TRBV14 and TRBJ1-1; D unclear. This CDR3 has 14 amino acids. With 0 bases removed from V and 3 bases from J, the gap between germline ends came to 8 bases. Germline V lookup: CDR1 SGHDN, CDR2 FVKESK. The CDR3: CASSQDRGDTEAFF. The CDR3 nucleotides are TGTGCCAGCAGCCAAGATCGAGGTGACACTGAAGCTTTCTTT. Combining the CDR3 with reference TRBV14 and TRBJ1-1 gives the whole variable domain EAGVTQFPSHSVIEKGQTVTLRCDPISGHDNLYWYRRVMGKEIKFLLHFVKESKQDESGMPNNRFLAERTGGTYSTLKVQPAELEDSGVYFCASSQDRGDTEAFFGQGTRLTVV.

This clone has only one observation. The chain couples TRBV5-4 to TRBJ2-7; TRBD2 might be the D (5 bases). This CDR3 spans 15 amino acids. Germline lookup yields CDR1 SGHNT and CDR2 YYREEE (reference sequence). V was pared by 0 bases and J by 3 bases, with 13 bases between. The CDR3 DNA reads TGTGCCAGCAGCTTGGTTGGGAGTTCCTTCTACGAGCAGTACTTC. Amino acid sequence: CASSLVGSSFYEQYF.

The chain carries TRBV27 and TRBJ1-2; no definite D call. The V end lost 3 bases, the J end lost 2 bases, and 13 bases lay between the germline ends. The CDR3 totals 15 residues. Looked up from germline, CDR1 is MNHEY and CDR2 is SMNVEV (reference sequence). Here the CDR3 DNA reads TGTGCCAGCAGTTTTGTATCACAGCCAAACTATGGCTACACCTTC. It yields the protein CASSFVSQPNYGYTF.

The chain has TRBV29-1 and TRBJ2-7; either TRBD1 or TRBD2 may supply D (6 bases each). CDR1 SQVTM and CDR2 ANQGSEA come from the germline V gene. V gave up 3 bases and J gave up 0 bases, with 12 bases separating them. The CDR3 has 14 residues. CDR3 residues: CSVEEGTNSYEQYF. CDR3 nucleotides: TGCAGCGTTGAGGAGGGGACAAACTCCTACGAGCAGTACTTC.

This clone was seen only a few times. V gene TRBV11-2 combines with J gene TRBJ2-6; D tentatively fits TRBD1 or TRBD2 (5 bases each). In germline, CDR1 is SGHAT, CDR2 FQNNGV. V gave up 4 bases and J gave up 0 bases, with 19 bases separating them. The CDR3 has 19 residues. CDR3 sequence: CASSSLHGTDVSGANVLTF. The CDR3 coding sequence is TGTGCCAGCAGCTCCCTCCACGGGACGGATGTCTCTGGGGCCAACGTCCTGACTTTC. The variable domain in full, with the rest retrieved from reference TRBV11-2 and TRBJ2-6, is EAGVAQSPRYKIIEKRQSVAFWCNPISGHATLYWYQQILGQGPKLLIQFQNNGVVDDSQLPKDRFSAERLKGVDSTLKIQPAKLEDSAVYLCASSSLHGTDVSGANVLTFGAGSRLTVL.

The chain recombines TRBV4-1 with TRBJ1-5; D remains unclear. Germline CDR1 reads MGHRA; CDR2 reads YSYEKL. The CDR3 runs 16 residues. V lost 0 bases to trimming and J lost 10 bases, with 19 bases between them. DNA of the CDR3: TGCGCCAGCAGCCAAGAAGTAGTAGGCGGGGTGCGTCCCCAGCATTTT. Its protein product is CASSQEVVGGVRPQHF.

This chain connects TRBV6-5 to TRBJ2-7; a possible D gene is TRBD2 (6 bases). Trimming removed 6 bases from V and 0 bases from J, with 12 bases in between. The germline CDR1 and CDR2 sequences are MNHEY and SVGAGI. The CDR3 length is 14 residues. In nucleotides, the CDR3 is TGTGCCAGCAGGTTGGACTACAGCTCCTACGAGCAGTACTTC. It specifies CASRLDYSSYEQYF.

There are many counts of this clone. The V call is TRBV10-3, the J call TRBJ1-1; D call uncertain. CDR1 and CDR2 (germline): ENHRY, SYGVKD. Trimming stripped 6 bases from V and 1 base from J, with 12 bases between. CDR3 size: 14 residues. CDR3: CAIRGSSRNTEAFF. The CDR3 DNA is TGTGCCATCAGGGGGAGCAGTAGGAACACTGAAGCTTTCTTT.

The rearrangement joins TRBV6-1 to TRBJ2-3; D is uncertain. Germline CDR1 MNHNS, CDR2 SASEGT. This CDR3 has 13 residues. Between the trimmed V and J ends, which lost 5 bases and 2 bases, there was a span of 8 bases. In DNA, the CDR3 is TGTGCCAGCAGTCTAGAATACACAGATACGCAGTATTTT. Its protein product is CASSLEYTDTQYF.

The count of this clone is one. The CDR3 DNA is TGTGCCAGTAGTTCGGCCGGGGGCACAGATACGCAGTATTTT. Translating gives CASSSAGGTDTQYF. V usage is TRBV19 and J usage is TRBJ2-3; D is possibly TRBD2 (5 bases). The CDR3 runs to 14 residues. Between the trimmed V and J ends, which lost 5 bases and 1 base, there was a span of 10 bases. Germline lookup yields CDR1 LNHDA and CDR2 SQIVND (reference sequence).

The chain uses TRBV5-4 and TRBJ1-4; D may be TRBD1 (5 bases). V was trimmed by 4 bases and J by 14 bases, leaving 24 bases between them. Germline loops: CDR1 SGHNT, CDR2 YYREEE (reference sequence). The CDR3 has 15 residues. CDR3 in amino acids: CASSPGTEKMKRLFF. CDR3 nucleotides: TGTGCCAGCAGCCCAGGGACGGAAAAAATGAAAAGGCTGTTTTTT.

V gene TRBV5-1 combines with J gene TRBJ2-2; 9 bases match TRBD2. V dropped 1 base and J dropped 0; count of bases not matched to a gene: 1. Germline lookup yields CDR1 SGHRS and CDR2 YFSETQ. The CDR3 covers 16 residues. CDR3 region: CASSLIAGANTGELFF. DNA of the CDR3: TGCGCCAGCAGCTTGATAGCGGGAGCGAACACCGGGGAGCTGTTTTTT.

The gene calls are TRBV5-3 and TRBJ2-7; possible D gene TRBD2, 6 bases. TRBV5-3 is an open reading frame, and its role is uncertain. The CDR3 has 13 residues. V lost 4 bases, J lost 0 bases, and 8 bases lay in between. CDR3 nucleotide sequence: TGTGCCAGAAGCGGAGGGACCTCCTACGAGCAGTACTTC. This encodes CARSGGTSYEQYF.

This clone came up once. The V gene is TRBV29-1, the J gene TRBJ1-1; tentatively, D is TRBD1 (5 bases). This CDR3 comprises 14 residues. V was shortened by 2 bases and J by 4 bases, with 14 bases between the two germline ends. Germline-derived CDR1 and CDR2 are SQVTM and ANQGSEA. The CDR3 loop reads CSVENRGRVTEAFF. The CDR3 region has the DNA TGCAGCGTTGAAAACCGGGGGAGGGTCACTGAAGCTTTCTTT. The complete variable domain, with remaining parts taken from reference TRBV29-1 and TRBJ1-1, reads SAVISQKPSRDICQRGTSLTIQCQVDSQVTMMFWYRQQPGQSLTLIATANQGSEATYESGFVIDKFPISRPNLTFSTLTVSNMSPEDSSIYLCSVENRGRVTEAFFGQGTRLTVV.

The chain is built from TRBV29-1 and TRBJ2-3; TRBD2 matches 7 bases. CDR1 SQVTM and CDR2 ANQGSEA come from the germline V gene. The CDR3 has 15 amino acids. Trimming at V came to 8 bases and at J to 1 base, leaving 12 bases not matched to a gene. The CDR3 DNA reads as TGCAGCTCCTCCAAGCCGGCGGGAGGCACAGATACGCAGTATTTT. Amino acid sequence: CSSSKPAGGTDTQYF.

The chain employs TRBV2 and TRBJ1-4, with a tentative D call TRBD1 (5 bases). This CDR3 spans 14 amino acids. With 1 base removed from V and 8 bases from J, the gap between germline ends came to 11 bases. The V gene's germline CDR1 is SNHLY and CDR2 FYNNEI. This CDR3 is CASSEGEWGEKLFF. The CDR3 bases are TGTGCCAGCAGTGAAGGGGAATGGGGGGAAAAACTGTTTTTT.

This chain joins TRBV19 and TRBJ1-5; D unclear. The germline V gene has CDR1 LNHDA and CDR2 SQIVND (reference sequence). This CDR3 contains 12 residues. V was clipped by 6 bases and J by 3 bases, with 6 bases between them. The CDR3: CASSQNNQPQHF. The CDR3 region has the DNA TGTGCCAGTAGCCAGAACAATCAGCCCCAGCATTTT.

The chain combines TRBV4-2 with TRBJ2-5, with 9 bases identical to TRBD1. Looked up from germline, CDR1 is LGHNA and CDR2 is YNFKEQ. The junction had 9 bases not matched to a gene; V was cut back by 5 bases and J by 5 bases. The CDR3 loop spans 15 amino acids. CDR3 sequence reads: CASSYAGTGKETQYF. The CDR3 region has the DNA TGTGCCAGCAGCTACGCCGGGACAGGGAAGGAGACCCAGTACTTC.

The chain combines TRBV11-1 with TRBJ1-1; weak D call: TRBD1 (6 bases). CDR3 length: 16 amino acids. V was clipped by 3 bases and J by 4 bases, with 18 bases between them. Germline CDR1 is SGHAT and CDR2 is FQDESV (reference sequence). CDR3 sequence: CASSFRGQTEGTEAFF. As DNA, the CDR3 is TGTGCCAGCAGCTTCCGTGGACAGACAGAGGGCACTGAAGCTTTCTTT. Together with reference TRBV11-1 and TRBJ1-1, the CDR3 gives the full variable domain: EAEVAQSPRYKITEKSQAVAFWCDPISGHATLYWYRQILGQGPELLVQFQDESVVDDSQLPKDRFSAERLKGVDSTLKIQPAELGDSAMYLCASSFRGQTEGTEAFFGQGTRLTVV.

This clone is a singleton in its sample. The genes are TRBV5-4 and TRBJ2-3, with 11 bases lining up with TRBD1. Germline V gene lookup returns CDR1 SGHNT and CDR2 YYREEE (reference sequence). This CDR3 is built from 14 residues. J lost 4 bases, V lost 3 bases, and 1 base had no gene match. The CDR3 nucleotides read TGTGCCAGCAGCTGGGGACAGGGGGCAGATACGCAGTATTTT. It is translated as CASSWGQGADTQYF.

This rearrangement joins TRBV11-3 to TRBJ2-1; D is possibly TRBD2 (6 bases). Germline V gene lookup returns CDR1 SGHNT and CDR2 YENEEA. The CDR3 has 15 amino acids. The V gene lost 4 bases and the J gene lost 9 bases, with 19 bases spanning the gap. The DNA of the CDR3 is TGTGCCAGCAGCTCCCGAGGGAGCGGGTGGAGTGAGCAGTTCTTC. This encodes CASSSRGSGWSEQFF.

The V call is TRBV11-2, the J call TRBJ1-3; TRBD1 is a possible D gene (5 bases). The V and J ends lost 5 bases and 1 base respectively, with 9 bases between them. Per the germline V gene, CDR1 is SGHAT and CDR2 is FQNNGV. This CDR3 is 14 amino acids long. CDR3 residues: CASSVGHSGNTIYF. As DNA, the CDR3 is TGTGCCAGCAGCGTTGGACATTCTGGAAACACCATATATTTT.

The rearrangement links TRBV4-2 to TRBJ2-7, with 8 bases fitting TRBD1. The germline V gene has CDR1 LGHNA and CDR2 YNFKEQ. V was clipped by 4 bases and J by 2 bases; unmatched bases: 10. This CDR3 comprises 16 residues. The CDR3 region is CASSLYPGQGPYEQYF. The CDR3 DNA is TGTGCCAGCAGCCTCTACCCCGGACAGGGCCCCTACGAGCAGTACTTC.

With respect to this clone: The sample has other DNA sequences that encode this CDR3 too. This sequence joins TRBV28 and TRBJ1-2; the D is unclear. Looked up from germline, CDR1 is MDHEN and CDR2 is SYDVKM. V was clipped by 3 bases and J by 2 bases, with 7 bases between them. This CDR3 has 13 amino acids. The CDR3 protein is CASSFGVNYGYTF. CDR3 sequence (DNA): TGTGCCAGCAGTTTTGGCGTAAACTATGGCTACACCTTC.

The gene calls are TRBV5-1 and TRBJ1-4; a possible D gene is TRBD1 (5 bases). CDR1 SGHRS and CDR2 YFSETQ come from the germline V gene. This CDR3 comprises 13 residues. Trimming shortened V by 4 bases and J by 8 bases, and 12 bases separated the two germline ends. The CDR3 DNA reads TGCGCCAGCAGCCGTGGGGCTTTGGAAAAACTGTTTTTT. Translation: CASSRGALEKLFF.

This clone has ten or more counts. The chain combines TRBV27 with TRBJ2-2, with a tentative D call TRBD2 (6 bases). V was shortened by 5 bases and J by 2 bases, with 12 bases between the two germline ends. The CDR3 covers 15 residues. The germline V gene encodes CDR1 MNHEY and CDR2 SMNVEV (reference sequence). The CDR3 sequence is CASSRAGINTGELFF. The CDR3 bases are TGTGCCAGCAGTAGAGCGGGTATAAACACCGGGGAGCTGTTTTTT.